These T cell receptor beta chains were read from a single sample in a study of blood T cell repertoires in COVID-19. TCRdb keeps only in-frame clones here, not all; method: immunoSEQ multiplex PCR. The data show 150,000 or so clones, with about 83% seen just once and less than 5.5% held by the top ten. The specimen was peripheral blood. The receptors shown here come from a human donor in a cohort sampled during active COVID-19. CDR3s include the opening cysteine and the closing phenylalanine or tryptophan. D genes are given only for firm matches. Clone size is stated in some rows and not others, as once, few, many or a class when expanded.

CDR3nt: TGTGCCAGCAGCCCTCGAGGCGGGGGGGCCACCTACAATGAGCAGTTCTTC; CDR3aa: CASSPRGGGATYNEQFF; d_gene: TRBD2; abundance: NA; j_gene: TRBJ2-1; v_gene: TRBV5-4
CDR3nt: TGTGCCAGCAGCCCTGCACTAGTTTACGATGAGCAGTTCTTC; CDR3aa: CASSPALVYDEQFF; d_gene: NA; abundance: NA; j_gene: TRBJ2-1; v_gene: TRBV7-2
CDR3nt: TGTGCCAGCAGTTTCCAAAGTCCGGGCGAGCAGTACTTC; CDR3aa: CASSFQSPGEQYF; d_gene: NA; abundance: NA; j_gene: TRBJ2-7; v_gene: TRBV28
CDR3nt: TGTGCCAGCAGTGAAGGGCTAGCAGTCAATGAGCAGTTCTTC; CDR3aa: CASSEGLAVNEQFF; d_gene: NA; abundance: NA; j_gene: TRBJ2-1; v_gene: TRBV2
CDR3nt: TGCGCCAGCAGCTCAAGGACTGGAACCACAGATACGCAGTATTTT; CDR3aa: CASSSRTGTTDTQYF; d_gene: NA; abundance: NA; j_gene: TRBJ2-3; v_gene: TRBV5-1
CDR3nt: TGTGCCAGCAGCCGGTTCGGGGGGGGTTCTAATTCACCCCTCCACTTT; CDR3aa: CASSRFGGGSNSPLHF; d_gene: NA; abundance: NA; j_gene: TRBJ1-6; v_gene: TRBV4-2
CDR3nt: TGTGCCAGCAGCATGGGGGGACGAGAGACCCAGTACTTC; CDR3aa: CASSMGGRETQYF; d_gene: NA; abundance: NA; j_gene: TRBJ2-5; v_gene: TRBV21-1
CDR3nt: TGTGCCTGGAGTGTAGGGACTCATGGCTACACCTTC; CDR3aa: CAWSVGTHGYTF; d_gene: NA; abundance: once; j_gene: TRBJ1-2; v_gene: TRBV30
CDR3nt: TGTGCCAGCAGTCCCCGCTACTACAATGAGCAGTTCTTC; CDR3aa: CASSPRYYNEQFF; d_gene: NA; abundance: NA; j_gene: TRBJ2-1; v_gene: TRBV27
CDR3nt: TGTGCCAGCAGCTTTCCGGGAGGGAGCACAGATACGCAGTATTTT; CDR3aa: CASSFPGGSTDTQYF; d_gene: TRBD2; abundance: NA; j_gene: TRBJ2-3; v_gene: TRBV7-9
CDR3nt: TGTGCCTGGAGAAACAGGGGAAACGGCTACACCTTC; CDR3aa: CAWRNRGNGYTF; d_gene: TRBD1; abundance: NA; j_gene: TRBJ1-2; v_gene: TRBV30
CDR3nt: TGTGCCAGCAGCGCCCCCCGGGTCAATGAGCAGTTCTTC; CDR3aa: CASSAPRVNEQFF; d_gene: NA; abundance: medium-sized; j_gene: TRBJ2-1; v_gene: TRBV9
CDR3nt: TGTGCCAGCAGCCCAGGGGTCTATGGCTACACCTTC; CDR3aa: CASSPGVYGYTF; d_gene: NA; abundance: NA; j_gene: TRBJ1-2; v_gene: TRBV12-3/TRBV12-4
CDR3nt: TGTGCCAGTAGTTCCGGGACAGGGCTTTATAGCAATCAGCCCCAGCATTTT; CDR3aa: CASSSGTGLYSNQPQHF; d_gene: TRBD1; abundance: NA; j_gene: TRBJ1-5; v_gene: TRBV19
CDR3nt: TGTGCCACCAGCGGGACAGGGACTAACTATGGCTACACCTTC; CDR3aa: CATSGTGTNYGYTF; d_gene: TRBD1; abundance: NA; j_gene: TRBJ1-2; v_gene: TRBV24-1
CDR3nt: TGTGCCAGCAGCGCCCAGGGGCATGGCTACACCTTC; CDR3aa: CASSAQGHGYTF; d_gene: NA; abundance: NA; j_gene: TRBJ1-2; v_gene: TRBV13
CDR3nt: TGTGCCAGTAGGGACACAGGAAGGAAAGCTTTCTTT; CDR3aa: CASRDTGRKAFF; d_gene: NA; abundance: NA; j_gene: TRBJ1-1; v_gene: TRBV19
CDR3nt: TGTGCCTGGAGTGGACCAGGGACAGGGGCCCAGCCCCAGCATTTT; CDR3aa: CAWSGPGTGAQPQHF; d_gene: TRBD1; abundance: NA; j_gene: TRBJ1-5; v_gene: TRBV30
CDR3nt: TGTGCCAGCAGCCCGGGACAGCAGTCCTACGAGCAGTACTTC; CDR3aa: CASSPGQQSYEQYF; d_gene: TRBD1; abundance: NA; j_gene: TRBJ2-7; v_gene: TRBV7-9
CDR3nt: TGTGCCAGCAGCTATGGGACAGGCAAACTCTCTGGGGCCAACGTCCTGACTTTC; CDR3aa: CASSYGTGKLSGANVLTF; d_gene: TRBD1; abundance: NA; j_gene: TRBJ2-6; v_gene: TRBV7-9
CDR3nt: TGCGCCAGCAGCCTGTCCCCGACAGGGATGAACTATGGCTACACCTTC; CDR3aa: CASSLSPTGMNYGYTF; d_gene: TRBD1; abundance: NA; j_gene: TRBJ1-2; v_gene: TRBV4-1
CDR3nt: TGTGCCAGCAGTTCTCCGGCCCCCAGGTTAAGTGGCTACACCTTC; CDR3aa: CASSSPAPRLSGYTF; d_gene: NA; abundance: NA; j_gene: TRBJ1-2; v_gene: TRBV28
CDR3nt: TGCGCCAGCAGCTTGTTCCCGGATCGGGAGGGCACCGGGGAGCTGTTTTTT; CDR3aa: CASSLFPDREGTGELFF; d_gene: TRBD2; abundance: NA; j_gene: TRBJ2-2; v_gene: TRBV5-1
CDR3nt: TGTGCCATCAGTGAGGCAACCGGGTCACCCCTCCACTTT; CDR3aa: CAISEATGSPLHF; d_gene: NA; abundance: few; j_gene: TRBJ1-6; v_gene: TRBV10-3
CDR3nt: TGTGCCAGCACCCCTCTGACAAGCTCCTACAATGAGCAGTTCTTC; CDR3aa: CASTPLTSSYNEQFF; d_gene: NA; abundance: NA; j_gene: TRBJ2-1; v_gene: TRBV27
CDR3nt: TGTGCCAGCAGCTTAAGTAGGACTAGCGGGAGGGTCGGGGAGCTGTTTTTT; CDR3aa: CASSLSRTSGRVGELFF; d_gene: TRBD2; abundance: few; j_gene: TRBJ2-2; v_gene: TRBV7-8
CDR3nt: TGTGCCAGCTCCGGGAGTTCCGTGGGGATGAACACTGAAGCTTTCTTT; CDR3aa: CASSGSSVGMNTEAFF; d_gene: NA; abundance: NA; j_gene: TRBJ1-1; v_gene: TRBV6-6
CDR3nt: TGTGCCAGCGAGGCGGGGAATGAGCAGTTCTTC; CDR3aa: CASEAGNEQFF; d_gene: NA; abundance: once; j_gene: TRBJ2-1; v_gene: TRBV2
CDR3nt: TGTGCCAGTAGTACGACAGGGTGGGCTGAAAAACTGTTTTTT; CDR3aa: CASSTTGWAEKLFF; d_gene: TRBD1; abundance: NA; j_gene: TRBJ1-4; v_gene: TRBV19
CDR3nt: TGTGCCAGCAGGGGGACAGTTAATGAAAAACTGTTTTTT; CDR3aa: CASRGTVNEKLFF; d_gene: TRBD1; abundance: NA; j_gene: TRBJ1-4; v_gene: TRBV6-5
CDR3nt: TGTGCCATCAGTGAGCGCGGGACGAACACCGGGGAGCTGTTTTTT; CDR3aa: CAISERGTNTGELFF; d_gene: NA; abundance: few; j_gene: TRBJ2-2; v_gene: TRBV10-3
CDR3nt: TGTGCCAGCAGTGACCTACAGGGTAGCCACGAGCAGTACTTC; CDR3aa: CASSDLQGSHEQYF; d_gene: NA; abundance: NA; j_gene: TRBJ2-7; v_gene: TRBV6-1
CDR3nt: TGTGCCAGCAGTGAGCCCGACTCCTACGAGCAGTACTTC; CDR3aa: CASSEPDSYEQYF; d_gene: NA; abundance: NA; j_gene: TRBJ2-7; v_gene: TRBV28
CDR3nt: TGCAGCGTTGACGTACGGGGGGCATGGGGCTACACCTTC; CDR3aa: CSVDVRGAWGYTF; d_gene: NA; abundance: few; j_gene: TRBJ1-2; v_gene: TRBV29-1
CDR3nt: TGTGCCAGCAGTTCGCCCGGGGCAGATACGCAGTATTTT; CDR3aa: CASSSPGADTQYF; d_gene: NA; abundance: NA; j_gene: TRBJ2-3; v_gene: TRBV28
CDR3nt: TGTGCCAGCAGCCTGGTGGGGGCCGATAGGTACGCCCAGTTCTTC; CDR3aa: CASSLVGADRYAQFF; d_gene: NA; abundance: NA; j_gene: TRBJ2-1; v_gene: TRBV28
CDR3nt: TGTGCCAGCAGCGACAACTCCTACGAGCAGTACTTC; CDR3aa: CASSDNSYEQYF; d_gene: NA; abundance: NA; j_gene: TRBJ2-7; v_gene: TRBV27
CDR3nt: TGTGCCAGCAGCGTCGGGACTAGCGGGAGGTCCTACGAGCAGTACTTC; CDR3aa: CASSVGTSGRSYEQYF; d_gene: TRBD2; abundance: NA; j_gene: TRBJ2-7; v_gene: TRBV9
CDR3nt: TGTGCCAGCAGCTTAGGCTACCTCCAAGAGACCCAGTACTTC; CDR3aa: CASSLGYLQETQYF; d_gene: NA; abundance: NA; j_gene: TRBJ2-5; v_gene: TRBV11-1
CDR3nt: TGTGCCAGCAGCCTATCGAGGAAGACTGAAGCTTTCTTT; CDR3aa: CASSLSRKTEAFF; d_gene: NA; abundance: NA; j_gene: TRBJ1-1; v_gene: TRBV5-8